What follows is one T cell receptor beta chain and its context. Its antigen remains unidentified. The ends were cut back, 0 bases at V and 1 base at J, with 12 bases in the middle. CDR3 length: 16 amino acids. Germline values: CDR1 SGHRS, CDR2 YFSETQ. The repertoire was sequenced with immunoSEQ multiplex PCR; TCRdb's copy has only in-frame clones and lacks some. This table holds 340,000 or so clones, roughly 92% found once. Time point indicated: blood from clinic visit 5 months post-surgery; TSC patient then seizure free. Sequencing was limited to surgery cases with top T cell transcript signatures in brain tissue. The sample is drawn from a study of brain T cells in children with intractable seizures. Findings of the study overall: Clones missing pre-surgery may reflect undersampling of that blood sample.

The V and J genes are TRBV5-1 and TRBJ2-3; D is undetermined. This TCR was recovered from a boy under three years old with tuberous sclerosis and intractable seizures. The sequenced sample was peripheral blood, obtained about 5 months after surgery. CDR3 protein: CASSLAPRGGTDTQYF. The DNA for the CDR3 is TGCGCCAGCAGCTTGGCCCCCCGCGGCGGCACAGATACGCAGTATTTT.